The 5 T cell receptor beta chains in this list originate from one sample, sequenced in a study of shared clonotypes between healthy human individuals (dated by TCRdb to about 2020). The library was produced with the immunoSEQ multiplex PCR assay. The table was pulled from immuneACCESS by TCRdb, which kept in-frame rearrangements only. Such tables lose some clones; where checked, under half of the loss comes from unresolved V genes, and the rest has no known cause. This sample has over 1.5 million clones in its table, and around 98% of those were observed once. Clones ranked in the top ten supply about 0.42% of the sample. Material for sequencing was naive CD4+ T cells sorted from blood. Per the publication, the cell subset or site label means: CD45RA+ positively selected. Source of these receptors: a man aged 25 to 40 in good health.

The rearrangement uses TRBV4-3 and TRBJ1-4; a weak D match, TRBD1 (6 bases). Germline CDR1 and CDR2: LGHNA and YSLEER. V lost 0 bases, J lost 7 bases, and 21 bases lay in between. This CDR3 contains 18 residues. The CDR3 spells CASSQEGSVRGYGEKLFF. In nucleotides, the CDR3 is TGCGCCAGCAGCCAAGAAGGTAGTGTTAGGGGGTATGGTGAAAAACTGTTTTTT.

The gene calls are TRBV4-1 and TRBJ2-1; maybe TRBD2 (5 bases). V shed 4 bases and J shed 7 bases, with 11 bases lying between them. From germline, CDR1 is MGHRA and CDR2 YSYEKL. This CDR3 region has 13 residues. The CDR3 DNA reads TGCGCCAGCAGCCGAAATGAGGGAAATGAGCAGTTCTTC. Its protein product is CASSRNEGNEQFF.

The V call is TRBV6-6, the J call TRBJ1-2, with 8 bases matching TRBD1. The V gene's germline CDR1 is MNHNY and CDR2 SVGAGI (reference sequence). V trimming: 8 bases; J trimming: 0 bases; junction bases outside the gene matches: 5. The length of the CDR3 is 14 residues. CDR3 loop: CASSDRATNYGYTF. CDR3 sequence (DNA): TGTGCCAGCTCGGACAGGGCGACTAACTATGGCTACACCTTC.

The chain employs TRBV6-5 and TRBJ2-7; no firm D call. Trimming stripped 5 bases from V and 1 base from J, with 12 bases between. This CDR3 has 14 amino acids. The germline V gene has CDR1 MNHEY and CDR2 SVGAGI. The CDR3 bases are TGTGCCAGCAGTACAACAGATCCATCCTACGAGCAGTACTTC. As protein: CASSTTDPSYEQYF.

This chain joins TRBV5-4 and TRBJ1-1; tentatively, D is TRBD1 (5 bases). CDR3 length: 15 residues. Trimming took 0 bases from V and 4 from J, leaving 13 bases between them. Looked up from germline, CDR1 is SGHNT and CDR2 is YYREEE (reference sequence). The CDR3 nucleotides are TGTGCCAGCAGCTTGGAGGGGTTTCGTGCCACTGAAGCTTTCTTT. This gives the protein CASSLEGFRATEAFF.